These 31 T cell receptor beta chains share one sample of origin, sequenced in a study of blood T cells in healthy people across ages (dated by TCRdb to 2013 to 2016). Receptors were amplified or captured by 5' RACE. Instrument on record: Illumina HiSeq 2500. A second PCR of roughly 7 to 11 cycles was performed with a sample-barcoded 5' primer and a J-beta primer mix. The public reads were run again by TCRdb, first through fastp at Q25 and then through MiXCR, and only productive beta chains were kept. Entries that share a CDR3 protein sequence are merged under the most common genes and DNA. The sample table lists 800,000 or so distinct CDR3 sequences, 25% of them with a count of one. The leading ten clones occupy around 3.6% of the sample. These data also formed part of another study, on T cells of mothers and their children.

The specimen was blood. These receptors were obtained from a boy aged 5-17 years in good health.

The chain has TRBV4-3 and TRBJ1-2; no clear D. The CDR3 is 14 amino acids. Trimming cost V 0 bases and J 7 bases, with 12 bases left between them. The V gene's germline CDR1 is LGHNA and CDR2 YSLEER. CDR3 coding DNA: TGCGCCAGCAGCCAAGATCTTGCCTCAGGTGGCTACACCTTC. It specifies CASSQDLASGGYTF.

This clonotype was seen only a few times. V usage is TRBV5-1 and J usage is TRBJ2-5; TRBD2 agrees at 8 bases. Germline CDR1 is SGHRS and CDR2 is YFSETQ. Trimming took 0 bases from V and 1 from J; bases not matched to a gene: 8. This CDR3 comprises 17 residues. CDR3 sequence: CASSLATGGVSQETQYF. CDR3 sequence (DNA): TGCGCCAGCAGCTTGGCTACCGGGGGGGTGTCCCAAGAGACCCAGTACTTC.

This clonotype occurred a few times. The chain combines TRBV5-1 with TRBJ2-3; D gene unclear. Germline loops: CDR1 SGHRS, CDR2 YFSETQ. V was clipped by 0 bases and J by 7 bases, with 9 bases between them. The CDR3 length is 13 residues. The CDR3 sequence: CASSLGPTNTQYF. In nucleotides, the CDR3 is TGCGCCAGCAGCTTGGGCCCAACGAATACGCAGTATTTT.

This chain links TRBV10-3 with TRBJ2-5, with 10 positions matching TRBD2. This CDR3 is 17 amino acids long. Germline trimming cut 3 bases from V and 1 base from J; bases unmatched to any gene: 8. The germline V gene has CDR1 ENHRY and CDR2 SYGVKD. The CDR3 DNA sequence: TGTGCCATCAGTGATGGTAGCGGGGGGCCCCTCCAAGAGACCCAGTACTTC. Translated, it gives CAISDGSGGPLQETQYF.

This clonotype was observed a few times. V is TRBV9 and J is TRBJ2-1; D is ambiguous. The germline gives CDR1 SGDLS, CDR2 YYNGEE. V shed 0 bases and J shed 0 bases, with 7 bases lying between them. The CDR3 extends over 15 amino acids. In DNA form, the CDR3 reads TGTGCCAGCAGCGTAGATATGAGCTCCTACAATGAGCAGTTCTTC. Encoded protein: CASSVDMSSYNEQFF.

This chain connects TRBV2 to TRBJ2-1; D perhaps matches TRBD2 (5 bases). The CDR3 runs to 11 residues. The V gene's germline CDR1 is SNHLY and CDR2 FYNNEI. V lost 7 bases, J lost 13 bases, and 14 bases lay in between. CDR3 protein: CASTSLAGQFF. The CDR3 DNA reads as TGTGCCAGCACGTCACTGGCGGGCCAGTTCTTC.

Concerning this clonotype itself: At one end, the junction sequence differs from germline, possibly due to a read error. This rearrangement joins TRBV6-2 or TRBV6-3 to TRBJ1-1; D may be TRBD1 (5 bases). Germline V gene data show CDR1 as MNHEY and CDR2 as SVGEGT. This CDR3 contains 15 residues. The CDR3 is CASSFQGTLNTGAFF. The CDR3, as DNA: TGTGCCAGCAGTTTTCAAGGGACGTTGAACACTGGAGCTTTCTTT.

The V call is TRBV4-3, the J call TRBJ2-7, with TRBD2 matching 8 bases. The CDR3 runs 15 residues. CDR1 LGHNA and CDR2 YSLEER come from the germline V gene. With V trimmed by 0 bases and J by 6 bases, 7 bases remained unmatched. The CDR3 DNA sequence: TGCGCCAGCAGCCAAGAAACGGGAGGGCCGGGCGAGCAGTACTTC. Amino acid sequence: CASSQETGGPGEQYF.

The CDR3 coding sequence is TGTGCCGCCCGGGACTTTCGCTCTGGGGCCAACGTCCTGACTTTC. Translation gives CAARDFRSGANVLTF. The chain links TRBV28 to TRBJ2-6, with a possible D match to TRBD2 (6 bases). Germline CDR1 is MDHEN and CDR2 is SYDVKM. The CDR3 is 15 residues long. The V end lost 11 bases, the J end lost 0 bases, and 14 bases lay between the germline ends. Looking up the rest from reference TRBV28 and TRBJ2-6 gives the full variable domain: DVKVTQSSRYLVKRTGEKVFLECVQDMDHENMFWYRQDPGLGLRLIYFSYDVKMKEKGDIPEGYSVSREKKERFSLILESASTNQTSMYLCAARDFRSGANVLTFGAGSRLTVL.

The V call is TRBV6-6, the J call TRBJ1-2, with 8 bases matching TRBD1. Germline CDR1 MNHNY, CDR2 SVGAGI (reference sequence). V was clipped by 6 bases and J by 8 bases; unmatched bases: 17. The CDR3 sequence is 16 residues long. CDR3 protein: CASSPSPGQAPPGYTF. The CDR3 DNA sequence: TGTGCCAGCAGCCCGTCTCCGGGACAGGCCCCACCGGGCTACACCTTC.

The CDR3 loop reads CASSRGGGGQDTEAFF. Here the CDR3 DNA reads TGTGCCAGCAGCCGAGGGGGGGGTGGGCAAGACACTGAAGCTTTCTTT. This chain joins TRBV9 and TRBJ1-1; a possible D gene is TRBD1 (6 bases). This CDR3 is built from 16 residues. The V gene lost 4 bases and the J gene lost 3 bases, with 19 bases spanning the gap. CDR1 SGDLS and CDR2 YYNGEE come from the germline V gene.

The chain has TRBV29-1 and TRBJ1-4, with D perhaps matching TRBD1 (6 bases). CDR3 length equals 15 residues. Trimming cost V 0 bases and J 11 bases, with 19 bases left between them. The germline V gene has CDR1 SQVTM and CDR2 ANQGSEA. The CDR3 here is CSVEDPGRGDLKLFF. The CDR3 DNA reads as TGCAGCGTTGAAGATCCGGGGAGGGGGGATTTGAAACTGTTTTTT.

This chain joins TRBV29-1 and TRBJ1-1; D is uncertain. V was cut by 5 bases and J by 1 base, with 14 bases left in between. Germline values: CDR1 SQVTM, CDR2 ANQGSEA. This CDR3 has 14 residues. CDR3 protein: CSVSRTVANTEAFF. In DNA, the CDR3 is TGCAGCGTTTCCCGGACGGTGGCGAACACTGAAGCTTTCTTT.

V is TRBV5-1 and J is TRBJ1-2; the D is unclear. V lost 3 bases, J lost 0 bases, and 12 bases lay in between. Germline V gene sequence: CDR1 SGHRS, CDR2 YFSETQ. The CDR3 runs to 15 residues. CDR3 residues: CASSSDGSSNYGYTF. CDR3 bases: TGCGCCAGCAGCTCCGACGGATCTTCTAACTATGGCTACACCTTC.

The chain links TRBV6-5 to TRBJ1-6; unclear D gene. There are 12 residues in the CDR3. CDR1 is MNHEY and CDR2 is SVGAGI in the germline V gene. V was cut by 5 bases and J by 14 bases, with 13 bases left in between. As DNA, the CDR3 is TGTGCCAGCAGTGCCACCGTAGGGACCCTCCACTTT. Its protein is CASSATVGTLHF.

CDR3 sequence reads: CASRTRGRETQYF. The CDR3 DNA is TGTGCCAGCAGAACTCGTGGGAGGGAGACCCAGTACTTC. This chain joins TRBV12-3 or TRBV12-4 and TRBJ2-5; D perhaps matches TRBD2 (6 bases). V lost 6 bases, J lost 5 bases, and 13 bases lay in between. There are 13 residues in the CDR3.

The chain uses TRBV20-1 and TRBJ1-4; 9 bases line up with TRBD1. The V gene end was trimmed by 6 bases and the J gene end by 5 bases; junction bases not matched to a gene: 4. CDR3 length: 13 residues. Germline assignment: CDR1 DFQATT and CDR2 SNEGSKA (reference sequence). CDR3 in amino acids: CSAPGQGNEKLFF. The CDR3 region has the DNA TGCAGTGCCCCAGGACAGGGGAATGAAAAACTGTTTTTT.

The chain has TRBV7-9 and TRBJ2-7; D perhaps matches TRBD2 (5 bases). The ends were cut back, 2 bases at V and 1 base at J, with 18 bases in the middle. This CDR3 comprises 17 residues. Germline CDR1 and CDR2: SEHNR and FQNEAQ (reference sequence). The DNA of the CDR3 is TGTGCCAGCAGCTTATCAGGCGGCAGGAGGAATTCCTACGAGCAGTACTTC. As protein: CASSLSGGRRNSYEQYF. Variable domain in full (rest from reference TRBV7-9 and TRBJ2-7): DTGVSQNPRHKITKRGQNVTFRCDPISEHNRLYWYRQTLGQGPEFLTYFQNEAQLEKSRLLSDRFSAERPKGSFSTLEIQRTEQGDSAMYLCASSLSGGRRNSYEQYFGPGTRLTVT.

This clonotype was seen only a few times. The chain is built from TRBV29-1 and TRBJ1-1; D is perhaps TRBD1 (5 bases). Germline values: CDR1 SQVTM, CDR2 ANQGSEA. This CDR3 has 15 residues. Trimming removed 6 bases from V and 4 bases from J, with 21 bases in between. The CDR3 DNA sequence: TGCAGCGTGGCACTGTCAGTTAGGAGGGGCACTGAAGCTTTCTTT. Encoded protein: CSVALSVRRGTEAFF. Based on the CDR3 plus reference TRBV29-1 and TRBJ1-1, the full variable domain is SAVISQKPSRDICQRGTSLTIQCQVDSQVTMMFWYRQQPGQSLTLIATANQGSEATYESGFVIDKFPISRPNLTFSTLTVSNMSPEDSSIYLCSVALSVRRGTEAFFGQGTRLTVV.

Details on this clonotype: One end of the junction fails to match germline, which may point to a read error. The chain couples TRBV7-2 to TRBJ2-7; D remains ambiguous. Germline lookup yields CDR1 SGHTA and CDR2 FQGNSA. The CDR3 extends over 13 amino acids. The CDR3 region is CASSLVSSYERYF. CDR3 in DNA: TGTGCCAGCAGCTTAGTGAGCTCCTACGAGCGGTACTTC.

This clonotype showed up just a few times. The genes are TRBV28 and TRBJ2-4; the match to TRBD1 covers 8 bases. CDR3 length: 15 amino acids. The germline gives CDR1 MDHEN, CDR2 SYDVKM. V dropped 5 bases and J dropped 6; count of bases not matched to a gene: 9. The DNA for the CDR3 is TGTGCCAGCAGTGAACATCAGGGGGCGGGAAACATTCAGTACTTC. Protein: CASSEHQGAGNIQYF.

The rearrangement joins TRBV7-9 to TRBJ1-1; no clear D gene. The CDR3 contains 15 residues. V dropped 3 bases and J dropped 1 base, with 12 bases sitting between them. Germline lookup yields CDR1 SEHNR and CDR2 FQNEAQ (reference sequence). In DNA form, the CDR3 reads TGTGCCAGCAGCTTCTTCGCGGGCCCGAACACTGAAGCTTTCTTT. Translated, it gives CASSFFAGPNTEAFF. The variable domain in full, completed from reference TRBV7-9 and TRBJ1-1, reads DTGVSQNPRHKITKRGQNVTFRCDPISEHNRLYWYRQTLGQGPEFLTYFQNEAQLEKSRLLSDRFSAERPKGSFSTLEIQRTEQGDSAMYLCASSFFAGPNTEAFFGQGTRLTVV.

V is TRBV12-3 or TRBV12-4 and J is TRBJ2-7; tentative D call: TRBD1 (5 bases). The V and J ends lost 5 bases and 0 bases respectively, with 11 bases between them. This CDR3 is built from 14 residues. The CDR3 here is CASSPDTSSYEQYF. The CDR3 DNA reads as TGTGCCAGCAGTCCGGACACCAGCTCCTACGAGCAGTACTTC.

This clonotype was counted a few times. This CDR3 is CASSTKKGLAETQYF. In DNA, the CDR3 is TGTGCCAGCAGCACAAAGAAAGGACTGGCGGAGACCCAGTACTTC. This chain links TRBV21-1 with TRBJ2-5; the table gives TRBD2 as D, unverified against the DNA. TRBV21-1 is an annotated pseudogene. The CDR3 loop spans 15 amino acids.

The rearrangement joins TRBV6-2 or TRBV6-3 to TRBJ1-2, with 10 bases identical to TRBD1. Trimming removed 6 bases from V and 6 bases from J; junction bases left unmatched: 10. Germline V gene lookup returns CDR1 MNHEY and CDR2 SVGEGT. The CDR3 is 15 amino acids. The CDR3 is CASSRTSTGGHGYTF. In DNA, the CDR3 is TGTGCCAGCAGCCGAACTTCGACAGGGGGCCATGGCTACACCTTC.

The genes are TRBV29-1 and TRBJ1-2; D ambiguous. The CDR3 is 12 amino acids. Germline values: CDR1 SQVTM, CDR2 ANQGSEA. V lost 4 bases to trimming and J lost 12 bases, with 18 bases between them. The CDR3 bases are TGCAGCGTTGGGGCCGGATGGGGAGAGGACACCTTC. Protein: CSVGAGWGEDTF.

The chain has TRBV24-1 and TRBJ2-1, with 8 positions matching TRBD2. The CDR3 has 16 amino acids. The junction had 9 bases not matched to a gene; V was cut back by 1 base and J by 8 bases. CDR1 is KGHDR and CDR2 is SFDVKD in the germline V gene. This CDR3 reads CATSDFSAGAMYEQFF. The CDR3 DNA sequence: TGTGCCACCAGTGATTTTTCAGCGGGAGCCATGTATGAGCAGTTCTTC.

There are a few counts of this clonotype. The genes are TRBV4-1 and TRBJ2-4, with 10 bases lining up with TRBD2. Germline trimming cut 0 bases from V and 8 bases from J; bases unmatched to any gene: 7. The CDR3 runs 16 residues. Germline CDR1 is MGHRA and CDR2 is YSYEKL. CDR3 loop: CASSQDPSGSGYIQYF. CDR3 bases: TGCGCCAGCAGCCAAGATCCTAGCGGGAGTGGTTACATTCAGTACTTC.

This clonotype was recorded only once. CDR3 amino acids: CASSPAGLAGGPGEQYF. The CDR3 DNA reads as TGTGCCAGCTCACCAGCAGGACTAGCGGGAGGGCCGGGGGAGCAGTACTTC. The chain links TRBV18 to TRBJ2-1; 15 nucleotides agree with TRBD2. Near its end, the DNA agrees better with TRBJ2-7, so the J call may be wrong. The CDR3 is made up of 17 amino acids. From germline, CDR1 is KGHSH and CDR2 LQKENI.

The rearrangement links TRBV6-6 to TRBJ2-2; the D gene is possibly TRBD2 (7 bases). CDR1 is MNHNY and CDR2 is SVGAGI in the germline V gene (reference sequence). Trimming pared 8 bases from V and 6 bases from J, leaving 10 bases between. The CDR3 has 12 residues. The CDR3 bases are TGTGCCAGCGGGGGGGCCCCCGGGGAGCTGTTTTTT. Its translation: CASGGAPGELFF.

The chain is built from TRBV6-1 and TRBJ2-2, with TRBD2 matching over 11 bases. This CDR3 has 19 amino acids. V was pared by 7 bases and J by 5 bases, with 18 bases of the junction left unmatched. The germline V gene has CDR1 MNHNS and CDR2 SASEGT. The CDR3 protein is CASTHSGLAVRRGTGELFF. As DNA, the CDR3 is TGTGCCAGCACCCACTCGGGACTAGCGGTTAGAAGAGGGACCGGGGAGCTGTTTTTT.